This T cell receptor (beta chain) was recorded in a study of PD-1 blockade in mismatch repair-deficient tumors. Study summary: Patients had fewer than 15 mismatch repair-deficient cancer types and were previously treated and progressing.

Here immunoSEQ multiplex PCR was the method, and the copy in TCRdb shows in-frame clones only, minus some. The table records some 50,000 clones, over 60% of them present only once. Mismatch repair deficiency was confirmed in all patients, by PCR or immunohistochemistry. TCR sequencing covered a few patients who responded to pembrolizumab. This clone was detected only once. The target antigen is unknown. The CDR3 consists of 11 residues. Trimming stripped 5 bases from V and 3 bases from J, with 5 bases between. CDR1 and CDR2 (germline): LNHDA, SQIVND (reference sequence). Whole-study results and caveats: Rapid post-treatment expansion, then contraction, generally preceding radiologic response, marked tumor-resident clones.

The rearrangement joins TRBV19 to TRBJ2-7; D unresolved. The input for sequencing was PBMCs, taken before pembrolizumab treatment. The sequence came from an adult with mismatch repair-deficient cancer. This CDR3 is CASSLGYEQYF. The CDR3 DNA reads as TGTGCCAGTAGTCTCGGCTACGAGCAGTACTTC.